This entry describes one TCR beta chain. What it recognizes is unknown. J was trimmed by 5 bases and V by 3 bases; bases with no gene match: 10. The germline V gene encodes CDR1 SGHAT and CDR2 FQNNGV. The CDR3 extends over 17 amino acids. This sample is drawn from a study of shared clonotypes between healthy human individuals. Authors' processing steps: ImmunoSEQ supplied junction-only sequences lacking quality scores, so filtering was different. Sequenced by immunoSEQ multiplex PCR; TCRdb stores in-frame clones only, minus some. V and J calls plus clone size are reproduced from that table; the DNA served to infer D and trimming. The sample includes around 500,000 clones, over 70% of them seen just once. Overall study results and limits: Since donors were few, the genetic and exposure-history diversity represented was limited.

The study drew its donors from healthy HIV-negative adults without recent acute infections or vaccinations. The TCR was taken from a woman in her 40s in good health. Some clones in this sample may be carry-over from other donors' samples. The sequencing input was PBMCs. The rearrangement uses TRBV11-2 and TRBJ2-1; 10 bases map to TRBD2. DNA for the CDR3: TGTGCCAGCAGCTTTAATCTTCTACTAGCGGGAAACAATGAGCAGTTCTTC. This translates into CASSFNLLLAGNNEQFF.